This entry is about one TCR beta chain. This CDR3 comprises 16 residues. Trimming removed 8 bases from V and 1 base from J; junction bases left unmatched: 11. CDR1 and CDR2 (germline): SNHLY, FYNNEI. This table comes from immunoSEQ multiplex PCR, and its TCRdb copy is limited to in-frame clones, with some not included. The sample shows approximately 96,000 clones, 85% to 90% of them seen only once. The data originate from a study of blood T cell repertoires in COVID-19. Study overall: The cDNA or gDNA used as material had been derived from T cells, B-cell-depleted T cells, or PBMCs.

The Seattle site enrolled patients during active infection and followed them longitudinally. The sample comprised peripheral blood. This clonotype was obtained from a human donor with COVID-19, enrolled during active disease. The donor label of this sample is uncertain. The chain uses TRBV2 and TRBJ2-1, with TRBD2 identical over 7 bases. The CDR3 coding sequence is TGTGCCAGCTTGCCCTTTAGCGGGCAATCCTACAATGAGCAGTTCTTC. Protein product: CASLPFSGQSYNEQFF.